This passage covers 16 T cell receptor beta chains from one sample sequenced in a study of T cell responses to AZD1222 COVID-19 vaccine. Profiled with immunoSEQ multiplex PCR; TCRdb holds only in-frame clones, not every one. The table includes 150,000 or so clones, roughly 90% detected once. The specimen comprised peripheral blood, sampled 28 days after the second AZD1222 dose. All receptors derive from an adult who received the AZD1222 COVID-19 vaccine.

The chain couples TRBV12-2 to TRBJ2-1; the table's D call, TRBD1, has no DNA check behind it. TRBV12-2 is flagged as a pseudogene. This CDR3 is 17 amino acids long. The CDR3 DNA reads TGTGCAAGTCGCTTAAGGGTAGGAAAGGGGCCCTGGAGTGAGCAGTTCTTC. It codes for CASRLRVGKGPWSEQFF.

The chain couples TRBV27 to TRBJ2-1, with no clear D. The CDR3 has 15 residues. Germline CDR1 MNHEY, CDR2 SMNVEV (reference sequence). V lost 6 bases to trimming and J lost 0 bases, with 12 bases between them. The CDR3 is CASSPRPGSYNEQFF. In DNA, the CDR3 is TGTGCCAGCAGCCCTAGACCCGGCTCCTACAATGAGCAGTTCTTC.

This clone was seen only once. The rearrangement uses TRBV14 and TRBJ2-1; the match to TRBD2 covers 10 bases. The CDR3 loop spans 15 amino acids. Trimming removed 7 bases from V and 6 bases from J; junction bases left unmatched: 9. Germline CDR1 is SGHDN and CDR2 is FVKESK. CDR3 loop: CASTRSGRPTNEQFF. CDR3 sequence (DNA): TGTGCCAGCACGCGTAGCGGGAGGCCTACCAATGAGCAGTTCTTC. Full variable domain (outside the CDR3, taken from reference TRBV14 and TRBJ2-1): EAGVTQFPSHSVIEKGQTVTLRCDPISGHDNLYWYRRVMGKEIKFLLHFVKESKQDESGMPNNRFLAERTGGTYSTLKVQPAELEDSGVYFCASTRSGRPTNEQFFGPGTRLTVL.

The genes are TRBV28 and TRBJ2-1; no firm D call. Between the trimmed V and J ends, which lost 5 bases and 12 bases, there was a span of 11 bases. There are 11 residues in the CDR3. Germline V gene data show CDR1 as MDHEN and CDR2 as SYDVKM. The CDR3 nucleotides are TGTGCCAGCAGTCTCGGCCGCGGGCAGTTCTTC. As protein: CASSLGRGQFF.

V and J are TRBV19 and TRBJ1-1; 9 nucleotides align to TRBD1. The CDR3 has 15 amino acids. With 5 bases clipped from V and 5 bases from J, the junction kept 9 bases outside the gene matches. Germline V lookup: CDR1 LNHDA, CDR2 SQIVND (reference sequence). The CDR3 region is CASSAYRGRETEAFF. Written as DNA, the CDR3 is TGTGCCAGTAGTGCGTACAGGGGGCGGGAAACTGAAGCTTTCTTT.

The chain is built from TRBV7-2 and TRBJ1-2, with D unclear. Trimming shortened V by 5 bases and J by 4 bases, and 11 bases separated the two germline ends. CDR3 size: 13 residues. Germline V lookup: CDR1 SGHTA, CDR2 FQGNSA. This chain's CDR3 is CASSGEFLYGYTF. The CDR3 DNA reads as TGTGCCAGCAGCGGGGAGTTTCTCTATGGCTACACCTTC.

J is TRBJ2-7 and V is TRBV6-6; D unclear. From germline, CDR1 is MNHNY and CDR2 SVGAGI (reference sequence). Deletions cut 5 bases from V and 4 bases from J, with 15 bases between. This CDR3 comprises 14 residues. The CDR3 DNA follows: TGTGCCAGCAGTCCCCGAATGAAATCATACGAGCAGTACTTC. Protein product: CASSPRMKSYEQYF.

The chain links TRBV7-2 to TRBJ2-7, with TRBD1 as a possible D gene (5 bases). Germline V lookup: CDR1 SGHTA, CDR2 FQGNSA. The CDR3 sequence is 12 residues long. Trimming cost V 6 bases and J 6 bases, with 12 bases left between them. The CDR3 here is CASSFQGREQYF. The CDR3 DNA sequence: TGTGCCAGCAGTTTCCAGGGCCGCGAGCAGTACTTC.

The CDR3 DNA follows: TGCGCCAGCAGCGCTAGCTCCTATAATTCACCCCTCCACTTT. It encodes CASSASSYNSPLHF. The chain links TRBV5-1 to TRBJ1-6; no firm D call. V lost 4 bases and J 0 bases, leaving 5 bases between the germline ends. In germline, CDR1 is SGHRS, CDR2 YFSETQ. CDR3 size: 14 residues.

The CDR3 spells CASSLKVYSNQPQHF. CDR3 nucleotide sequence: TGTGCCAGCAGTCTTAAGGTTTATAGCAATCAGCCCCAGCATTTT. The chain employs TRBV6-5 and TRBJ1-5; no definite D call. Trimming took 5 bases from V and 0 from J, leaving 11 bases between them. Germline CDR1 MNHEY, CDR2 SVGAGI. CDR3 length: 15 amino acids.

The chain employs TRBV5-1 and TRBJ2-5, with 10 positions matching TRBD1. This CDR3 is 15 amino acids long. V gave up 4 bases and J gave up 4 bases; unmatched junction bases: 7. Germline-derived CDR1 and CDR2 are SGHRS and YFSETQ. The CDR3 nucleotides read TGCGCCAGCAGCAGGGGACAGGGGTTAGGAGAGACCCAGTACTTC. Protein product: CASSRGQGLGETQYF.

The rearrangement links TRBV9 to TRBJ2-2; TRBD1 is a possible D gene (6 bases). Trimming pared 6 bases from V and 4 bases from J, leaving 16 bases between. Per the germline V gene, CDR1 is SGDLS and CDR2 is YYNGEE. This CDR3 has 15 amino acids. CDR3 nucleotide sequence: TGTGCCAGCACTCTCTCAGGGGCGGCCACCGGGGAGCTGTTTTTT. It encodes CASTLSGAATGELFF.

The genes are TRBV2 and TRBJ1-4, with a possible D match to TRBD1 (5 bases). CDR1 is SNHLY and CDR2 is FYNNEI in the germline V gene. The CDR3 length is 14 residues. The V end was cut by 3 bases, the J end by 10 bases, with 15 bases between. CDR3 in DNA: TGTGCCAGCAGTGAGTTGGGGCCGGGGCGAAAACTGTTTTTT. Translation: CASSELGPGRKLFF.

The chain is built from TRBV6-5 and TRBJ2-7; no clear D. Deletions cut 0 bases from V and 3 bases from J, with 9 bases between. The germline gives CDR1 MNHEY, CDR2 SVGAGI. The CDR3 runs to 14 residues. The DNA for the CDR3 is TGTGCCAGCAGTTACTCGAACCCGGACTACGAGCAGTACTTC. Protein product: CASSYSNPDYEQYF.

This clone has just one count. This rearrangement joins TRBV6-5 to TRBJ1-5; D remains unclear. V shed 4 bases and J shed 3 bases, with 7 bases lying between them. The CDR3 totals 13 residues. The germline CDR1 and CDR2 sequences are MNHEY and SVGAGI. DNA for the CDR3: TGTGCCAGCAGTTTGGGCACCAATCAGCCCCAGCATTTT. As protein: CASSLGTNQPQHF.

The chain couples TRBV7-3 to TRBJ2-1; D ambiguous. Per the germline V gene, CDR1 is SGHTA and CDR2 is FQGTGA. V was shortened by 5 bases and J by 8 bases, with 13 bases between the two germline ends. CDR3 size: 13 residues. CDR3 protein: CASSKDLRDEQFF. CDR3 DNA sequence: TGTGCCAGCAGCAAAGACCTACGGGATGAGCAGTTCTTC.